This paragraph covers one T cell receptor (beta chain) sequence. Its antigen is unidentified. This CDR3 comprises 14 residues. Trimming at V came to 6 bases and at J to 2 bases, leaving 5 bases not matched to a gene. Looked up from germline, CDR1 is ENHRY and CDR2 is SYGVKD. Amplification of TCR beta CDR3 regions was performed using RNA transcripts as template. Initially, a first-round RT-PCR of the TCR CDR3 employed the HTBI primer set. TCRdb re-derived calls from the multiplex PCR reads in MiXCR, one entry per CDR3 protein. This table holds roughly 500,000 distinct CDR3 sequences, more than 45% found once. The sample comes from a study of T cells in Graves' hyperthyroidism and ophthalmopathy. Overall study results and limits: Ophthalmopathy was identified by the model a median about seven months ahead of onset.

Uncontrolled infection, other autoimmune disease, pregnancy or lactation disqualified patients from enrolment. The genes are TRBV10-3 and TRBJ1-2, with TRBD1 identical over 8 bases. The sequence derives from an adult woman with Graves' disease, either hyperthyroidism or ophthalmopathy (not recorded which). Sequenced: peripheral blood or thyroid tissue (not recorded which). This CDR3 is CAISDRGRNYGYTF. The CDR3 DNA reads as TGTGCCATCAGCGACAGGGGAAGAAACTATGGCTACACCTTC.